This T cell receptor (beta chain) was obtained from a study of radiation and T cells in renal cell carcinoma. Study outcomes and limitations: No pretreatment tumor biopsies were available for baseline clonotypes.

Details on this clone: What it binds is unknown.

Measured with immunoSEQ multiplex PCR; TCRdb has only the in-frame clones, and not every one. There are tens of thousands of clones in the sample; around 80% occur only once, and 7.3% lies in the top ten. The time point denotes: baseline pretreatment blood. The treatment is: 15 Gy SBRT to primary tumor, nephrectomy 4 weeks later. Clear cell pathology was present in this patient's renal cell carcinoma. This CDR3 spans 15 amino acids. Germline values: CDR1 KGHSH, CDR2 LQKENI. Trimming removed 7 bases at V and 2 bases at J, with 15 bases between. The chain couples TRBV18 to TRBJ2-1; D might be TRBD1 (6 bases). Sequenced material: blood, taken from a patient whose treatment included radiotherapy and nephrectomy. This sequence was found in a man between 60 and 75 years old with renal cell carcinoma. CDR3 region: CASLNRAPAYNEQFF. CDR3 DNA: TGTGCCAGCTTAAACAGGGCCCCGGCCTACAATGAGCAGTTCTTC.